This TCR beta chain emerged from a study of shared clonotypes between healthy human individuals. Findings and limits, study-wide: What rarefaction showed was incomplete sorted-subset sequencing despite large depth. Sample collection involved blood only; tissue repertoires are likely different. The genetic and exposure-history diversity represented was limited by few donors.

The CDR3 has 14 amino acids. In germline, CDR1 is MDHEN, CDR2 SYDVKM. V lost 4 bases to trimming and J lost 1 base; unmatched junction nucleotides: 3. Replicate PCRs from sorted subsets contained roughly 190 ng DNA, which is 31,000 or so T cell genomes. The method was immunoSEQ multiplex PCR; TCRdb's version includes in-frame clones alone and lacks a portion of them. This table holds approximately 100,000 clones, roughly two thirds found once. As concerns this clone: Its cognate antigen is unknown.

The sample comprised memory CD8+ T cells sorted from blood. This sample's subset: CD45RO+ cells pooled with CCR7-negative TemRA cells. The clonotype originates from a man aged 25 to 40 in good health. This chain joins TRBV28 and TRBJ2-7, with 8 bases lining up with TRBD1. CDR3 nucleotides: TGTGCCAGCAGTTCCCGGACAGGGTCCTACGAGCAGTACTTC. Amino acid sequence: CASSSRTGSYEQYF.